This TCR beta chain was recorded in a study of T cell changes during pregnancy in multiple sclerosis. The CDR3 spans 17 residues. V trimming: 0 bases; J trimming: 0 bases; junction bases outside the gene matches: 7. Germline loops: CDR1 SGHRS, CDR2 YFSETQ. Method: immunoSEQ multiplex PCR; TCRdb's copy keeps in-frame clones and lacks some. The repertoire has about 75,000 clones, around 92% of them found once; the top ten carry around 0.9%. The gene calls are TRBV5-1 and TRBJ2-3; TRBD1 matches 7 bases. The sequencing used peripheral blood, collected in the first trimester of pregnancy. This TCR derives from a female donor in good health, enrolled as a control in a pregnancy study. The CDR3 DNA is TGCGCCAGCAGCTTGGTTGGGACAGAACCTAGCACAGATACGCAGTATTTT. Translation: CASSLVGTEPSTDTQYF.